The source of this TCR beta chain is a study of T cell responses to AZD1222 COVID-19 vaccine. Study-wide results and caveats: CD4 TCRs linked to vaccination spanned spike, dominating at 160-218 and 743-854. White British ancestry dominated among donors, who included more females, and clonal diversity was possibly underestimated.

A remark on this clone: What it binds is unknown.

TCRdb's copy holds only in-frame clones and misses some; the assay was immunoSEQ multiplex PCR. The sample yields some 190,000 clones, almost 95% seen once. V lost 1 base and J lost 3, with 15 bases in between. The CDR3 covers 17 residues. CDR1 SGHTA and CDR2 FQGNSA come from the germline V gene. The receptor comes from an adult in good health. Sequenced here: peripheral blood, sampled on day 0 of AZD1222 vaccination. The V call is TRBV7-2, the J call TRBJ2-2; the D call may be TRBD1 or TRBD2 (7 bases each). In nucleotides, the CDR3 is TGTGCCAGCAGCTTAGTAGGGAGGGGGCCCTACACCGGGGAGCTGTTTTTT. Translating gives CASSLVGRGPYTGELFF.